This TCR beta chain was documented in a study of shared clonotypes between healthy human individuals. The CDR3 is 14 residues long. From germline, CDR1 is MNHNS and CDR2 SASEGT. Trimming cost V 3 bases and J 8 bases, with 13 bases left between them. Generated by immunoSEQ multiplex PCR, the TCRdb table keeps only in-frame clones and is missing some. The table has some 980,000 clones, over 75% seen once. The chain carries TRBV6-1 and TRBJ1-4; a possible D gene is TRBD1 (5 bases). Source material: memory CD4+ T cells sorted from blood. Described subset: CD45RA-negative fraction. The clonotype was recovered from a man between 18 and 35 years old in good health. In DNA, the CDR3 is TGTGCCAGCAGTGAGCCGGGACCGTCCGAAAAACTGTTTTTT. It translates to CASSEPGPSEKLFF.